The present entry profiles one T cell receptor (beta chain) with its context. Its antigen is unknown. These data come from a study of cytomegalovirus exposure and HLA in healthy donors. Notes on the study in general: Later analysis identified a missense DCLRE1C variant that was linked to TCR beta V- and J-gene trimming.

Primers included in the PCR were 60 Vbeta and 13 Jbeta primers. Sequencing used immunoSEQ multiplex PCR; TCRdb keeps in-frame clones, though not all of them. The listing records approximately 46,000 clones. Germline CDR1 reads LNHDA; CDR2 reads SQIVND (reference sequence). Trimming cost V 5 bases and J 7 bases, with 18 bases left between them. The CDR3 loop spans 14 amino acids. Material: PBMCs. This TCR was sampled from a male donor in good health and CMV-seronegative. V usage is TRBV19 and J usage is TRBJ2-7; tentative D call: TRBD1 (6 bases). The CDR3 region is CASSLGQRLGEQYF. As DNA, the CDR3 is TGTGCCAGTAGTCTAGGACAGCGACTGGGAGAGCAGTACTTC.